The next 16 T cell receptor beta chains were all read from a single sample in a study of blood T cell repertoires in COVID-19. Repertoires were generated with immunoSEQ multiplex PCR, while TCRdb's copy carries only in-frame clones and drops some. The sample includes 250,000 to 350,000 clones, roughly 90% of them seen just once. The sequencing input was peripheral blood. Source of these receptors: a woman aged 25 to 45 with COVID-19, enrolled during active disease.

The chain recombines TRBV25-1 with TRBJ1-1; TRBD1 matches at 9 bases. Germline trimming cut 5 bases from V and 1 base from J; bases unmatched to any gene: 8. CDR3 size: 16 residues. Germline V CDR1 and CDR2: MGHDK, SYGVNS. The CDR3 here is CASSPTGGVGNTEAFF. The CDR3 DNA sequence: TGTGCCAGCAGTCCTACAGGGGGCGTCGGGAACACTGAAGCTTTCTTT.

This rearrangement joins TRBV3-1 (or the pseudogene TRBV3-2) to TRBJ1-6; D is ambiguous. Germline loops: CDR1 LGHDT, CDR2 YNNKEL (reference sequence). The CDR3 runs 18 residues. Trimming cost V 0 bases and J 3 bases, with 15 bases left between them. Here the CDR3 reads CASSQDREKVNYNSPLHF. The CDR3 DNA sequence: TGTGCCAGCAGCCAAGATCGGGAGAAGGTTAACTATAATTCACCCCTCCACTTT.

The rearrangement links TRBV28 to TRBJ2-7; no clear D. CDR3 length: 15 amino acids. V was clipped by 5 bases and J by 2 bases, with 16 bases between them. The germline CDR1 and CDR2 sequences are MDHEN and SYDVKM. CDR3 sequence reads: CASSPHGALTYEQYF. CDR3 bases: TGTGCCAGCAGTCCACACGGAGCCCTGACCTACGAGCAGTACTTC.

This clone occurred many times. This CDR3 reads CASSIDRDGYYGYTF. The CDR3 region has the DNA TGTGCCAGTAGTATTGACAGAGACGGGTACTATGGCTACACCTTC. V and J are TRBV19 and TRBJ1-2; D is perhaps TRBD1 (5 bases). Germline lookup yields CDR1 LNHDA and CDR2 SQIVND (reference sequence). V dropped 3 bases and J dropped 3 bases, with 14 bases sitting between them. The CDR3 has 15 amino acids.

The gene calls are TRBV19 and TRBJ2-3, with 9 bases identical to TRBD1. Trimming at V came to 5 bases and at J to 4 bases, leaving 7 bases not matched to a gene. Looked up from germline, CDR1 is LNHDA and CDR2 is SQIVND (reference sequence). The CDR3 extends over 15 amino acids. The CDR3 nucleotides are TGTGCCAGTAGTCTGGGACAGGGTAAGCCAGATACGCAGTATTTT. Protein product: CASSLGQGKPDTQYF.

The chain links TRBV30 to TRBJ2-1; 7 bases match TRBD2. V lost 3 bases and J lost 9; bases outside the gene matches: 5. CDR3 size: 12 residues. Germline loops: CDR1 GTSNPN, CDR2 SVGIG (reference sequence). Written as DNA, the CDR3 is TGTGCCTGGAGCAGACTAGCCGTTGAGCAGTTCTTC. As protein: CAWSRLAVEQFF.

The rearrangement joins TRBV19 to TRBJ1-6, with D perhaps matching TRBD1 (5 bases). With 8 bases removed from V and 0 bases from J, the gap between germline ends came to 23 bases. CDR3 length: 19 amino acids. Germline CDR1 LNHDA, CDR2 SQIVND (reference sequence). The chain's CDR3 is CASPIRGKCSSSYNSPLHF. The CDR3 region has the DNA TGTGCCAGTCCTATCCGGGGGAAGTGTTCGAGCTCCTATAATTCACCCCTCCACTTT.

The gene calls are TRBV27 and TRBJ1-1; the match to TRBD1 covers 11 bases. This CDR3 region has 13 residues. Looked up from germline, CDR1 is MNHEY and CDR2 is SMNVEV (reference sequence). The J segment lost 5 bases and the V segment lost 6 bases, leaving 2 bases of the junction unmatched. The CDR3 loop is CASRRDRGTEAFF. The CDR3 DNA follows: TGTGCCAGCAGACGGGACAGGGGGACTGAAGCTTTCTTT.

The table lists this clone with a count of one. The chain uses TRBV19 and TRBJ1-1; tentatively, D is TRBD1 (6 bases). The CDR3 consists of 14 residues. The V end lost 6 bases, the J end lost 4 bases, and 15 bases lay between the germline ends. CDR1 and CDR2 from the germline V gene are LNHDA and SQIVND (reference sequence). The CDR3 DNA is TGTGCCAGTAGAGACGGCGCCAGGGGCACTGAAGCTTTCTTT. This encodes CASRDGARGTEAFF.

The chain uses TRBV5-8 and TRBJ1-5, with D hard to call. CDR1 and CDR2 (germline): SGHTS, YDEGEE. The CDR3 extends over 15 amino acids. V lost 4 bases, J lost 9 bases, and 20 bases lay in between. CDR3 sequence: CASSRVDPGRRPQHF. The CDR3 DNA sequence: TGTGCCAGCAGCCGGGTGGATCCGGGTAGAAGGCCCCAGCATTTT.

The chain links TRBV6-5 to TRBJ2-7; D is ambiguous. V gave up 4 bases and J gave up 0 bases, with 7 bases separating them. The CDR3 spans 13 residues. The germline V gene encodes CDR1 MNHEY and CDR2 SVGAGI. For the CDR3, the DNA is TGTGCCAGCAGTTCCCCAGGCTCCTACGAGCAGTACTTC. It encodes CASSSPGSYEQYF.

The rearrangement links TRBV7-9 to TRBJ1-1; 9 positions match TRBD1. Germline values: CDR1 SEHNR, CDR2 FQNEAQ (reference sequence). V lost 5 bases to trimming and J lost 3 bases; unmatched junction nucleotides: 7. CDR3 length: 15 residues. The CDR3 DNA is TGTGCCAGCAGCGCCCACGGGACAGGGTACACTGAAGCTTTCTTT. Translating it yields CASSAHGTGYTEAFF.

V is TRBV7-2 and J is TRBJ1-5; 9 positions match TRBD1. Germline V CDR1 and CDR2: SGHTA, FQGNSA. The trim removed 4 bases at V and 6 bases at J, leaving 4 bases unmatched. The CDR3 sequence is 14 residues long. The CDR3 DNA reads as TGTGCCAGCAGCTCACGACAGGGGGGTCAGCCCCAGCATTTT. This encodes CASSSRQGGQPQHF.

The DNA of the CDR3 is TGTGCCAGCAGCCCGGACTTAAATGAAAAACTGTTTTTT. It encodes CASSPDLNEKLFF. This chain connects TRBV7-8 to TRBJ1-4; D ambiguous. The germline CDR1 and CDR2 sequences are SGHVS and FQNEAQ. The CDR3 runs to 13 residues. V was pared by 5 bases and J by 5 bases, with 9 bases between.

The rearrangement uses TRBV28 and TRBJ2-4, with TRBD2 matching over 7 bases. CDR1 is MDHEN and CDR2 is SYDVKM in the germline V gene. With 7 bases clipped from V and 0 bases from J, the junction kept 15 bases outside the gene matches. The CDR3 is 18 residues long. The CDR3 loop reads CASTPSGVDEIAKNIQYF. Here the CDR3 DNA reads TGTGCCAGCACCCCTAGCGGCGTGGATGAAATAGCCAAAAACATTCAGTACTTC. Combining the CDR3 with reference TRBV28 and TRBJ2-4 gives the whole variable domain DVKVTQSSRYLVKRTGEKVFLECVQDMDHENMFWYRQDPGLGLRLIYFSYDVKMKEKGDIPEGYSVSREKKERFSLILESASTNQTSMYLCASTPSGVDEIAKNIQYFGAGTRLSVL.

The chain couples TRBV15 to TRBJ2-7; 10 nucleotides match TRBD1. V gave up 3 bases and J gave up 4 bases; unmatched junction bases: 6. From germline, CDR1 is LNHNV and CDR2 YYDKDF (reference sequence). The CDR3 length is 15 residues. The CDR3 sequence: CATSSGTGALYEQYF. The CDR3 coding sequence is TGTGCCACCAGCAGCGGGACAGGGGCCTTATACGAGCAGTACTTC.